This T cell receptor (beta chain) was identified in a study of T cells in Graves' hyperthyroidism and ophthalmopathy. Across the study: Pretreatment peripheral blood was obtained at initial diagnosis. Points from the study as a whole: Ophthalmopathy and stable hyperthyroidism were separated by a 13 V-J model. For ophthalmopathy, model prediction preceded onset by a median about 6 months.

About this clonotype itself: Its antigen is not known.

Per germline, CDR1 MNHEY and CDR2 SVGEGT. The CDR3 has 12 residues. The V and J ends lost 10 bases and 4 bases respectively, with 13 bases between them. Researchers took RNA transcripts and amplified the TCR beta CDR3 regions from them. The HTBI set primed first-round TCR CDR3 RT-PCR. In TCRdb, the multiplex PCR reads were re-called with MiXCR into one record per CDR3 protein. In the table there are some 500,000 distinct CDR3 sequences, roughly a sixth of which are singletons. Thyroid ultrasound and orbital computed tomography, with clinical symptoms and serum thyroxine and TRAb, informed diagnoses. This chain uses TRBV6-2 or TRBV6-3 with TRBJ1-1; D possibly corresponds to TRBD1 (5 bases). The source of this sequence is a woman aged 30 to 39 with Graves' ophthalmopathy. The sample taken for sequencing was blood. The CDR3 DNA reads as TGTGCCACCAGGGAGTCCCCCACTGAAGCTTTCTTT. Translated: CATRESPTEAFF.